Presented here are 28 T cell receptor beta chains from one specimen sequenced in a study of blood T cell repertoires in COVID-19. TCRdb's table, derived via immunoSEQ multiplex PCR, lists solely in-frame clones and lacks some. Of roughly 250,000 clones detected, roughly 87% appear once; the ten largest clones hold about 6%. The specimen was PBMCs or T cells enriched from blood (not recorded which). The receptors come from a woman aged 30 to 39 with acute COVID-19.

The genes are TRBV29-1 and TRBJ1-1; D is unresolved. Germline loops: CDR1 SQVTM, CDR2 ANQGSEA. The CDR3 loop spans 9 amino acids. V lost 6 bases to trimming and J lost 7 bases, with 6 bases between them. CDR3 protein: CSVPGEAFF. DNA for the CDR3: TGCAGCGTGCCGGGTGAAGCTTTCTTT. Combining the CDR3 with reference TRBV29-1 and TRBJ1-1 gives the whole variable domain SAVISQKPSRDICQRGTSLTIQCQVDSQVTMMFWYRQQPGQSLTLIATANQGSEATYESGFVIDKFPISRPNLTFSTLTVSNMSPEDSSIYLCSVPGEAFFGQGTRLTVV.

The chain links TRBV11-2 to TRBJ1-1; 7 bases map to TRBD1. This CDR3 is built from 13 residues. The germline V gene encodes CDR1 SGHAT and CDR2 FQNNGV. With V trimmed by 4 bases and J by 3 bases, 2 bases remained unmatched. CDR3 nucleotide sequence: TGTGCCAGCAGCTCCGACAGGGACACTGAAGCTTTCTTT. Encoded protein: CASSSDRDTEAFF. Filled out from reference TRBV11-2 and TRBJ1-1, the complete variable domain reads EAGVAQSPRYKIIEKRQSVAFWCNPISGHATLYWYQQILGQGPKLLIQFQNNGVVDDSQLPKDRFSAERLKGVDSTLKIQPAKLEDSAVYLCASSSDRDTEAFFGQGTRLTVV.

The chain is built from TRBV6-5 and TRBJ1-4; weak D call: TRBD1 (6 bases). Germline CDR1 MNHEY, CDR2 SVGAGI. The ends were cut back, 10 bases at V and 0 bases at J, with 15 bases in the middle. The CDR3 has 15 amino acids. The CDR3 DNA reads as TGTGCCACCCCAGGGGAGACAGCAACTAATGAAAAACTGTTTTTT. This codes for CATPGETATNEKLFF.

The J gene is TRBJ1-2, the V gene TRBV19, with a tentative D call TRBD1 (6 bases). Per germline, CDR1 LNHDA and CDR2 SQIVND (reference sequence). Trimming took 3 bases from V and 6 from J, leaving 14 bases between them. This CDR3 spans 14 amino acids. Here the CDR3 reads CASSMFQGTDGYTF. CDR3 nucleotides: TGTGCCAGTAGTATGTTTCAGGGGACGGATGGCTACACCTTC.

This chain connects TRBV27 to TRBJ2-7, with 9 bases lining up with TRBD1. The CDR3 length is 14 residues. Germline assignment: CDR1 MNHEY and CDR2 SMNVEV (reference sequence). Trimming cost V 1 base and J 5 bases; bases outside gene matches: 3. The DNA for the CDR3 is TGTGCCAGCAGTTTATTTAGGACAGGGGACGAGCAGTACTTC. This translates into CASSLFRTGDEQYF.

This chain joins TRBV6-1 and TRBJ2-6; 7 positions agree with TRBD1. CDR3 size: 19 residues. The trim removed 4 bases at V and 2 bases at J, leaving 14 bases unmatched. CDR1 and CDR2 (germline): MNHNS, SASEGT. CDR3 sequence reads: CASSVIRQGVVAGANVLTF. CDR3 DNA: TGTGCCAGCAGTGTAATTCGACAGGGAGTAGTGGCTGGGGCCAACGTCCTGACTTTC.

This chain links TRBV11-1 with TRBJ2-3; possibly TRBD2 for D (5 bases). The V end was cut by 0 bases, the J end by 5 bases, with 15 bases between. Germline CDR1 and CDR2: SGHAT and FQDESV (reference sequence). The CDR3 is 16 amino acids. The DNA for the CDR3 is TGTGCCAGCAGCTTAGCTAGCCCTCTGGGGAGAGATACGCAGTATTTT. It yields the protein CASSLASPLGRDTQYF.

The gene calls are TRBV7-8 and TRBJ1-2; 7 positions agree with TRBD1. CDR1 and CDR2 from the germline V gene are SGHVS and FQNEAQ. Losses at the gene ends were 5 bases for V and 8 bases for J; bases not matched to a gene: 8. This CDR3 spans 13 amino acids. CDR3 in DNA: TGTGCCAGCAGCACAGAGACAGGGTTCGGCTACACCTTC. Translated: CASSTETGFGYTF. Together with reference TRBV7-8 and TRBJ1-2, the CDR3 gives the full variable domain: GAGVSQSPRYKVAKRGQDVALRCDPISGHVSLFWYQQALGQGPEFLTYFQNEAQLDKSGLPSDRFFAERPEGSVSTLKIQRTQQEDSAVYLCASSTETGFGYTFGSGTRLTVV.

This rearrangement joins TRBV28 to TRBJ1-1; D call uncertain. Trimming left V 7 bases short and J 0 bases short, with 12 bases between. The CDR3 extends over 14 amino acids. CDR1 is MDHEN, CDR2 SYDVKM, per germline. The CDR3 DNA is TGTGCCAGCACCCGCCCGGACTTGAACACTGAAGCTTTCTTT. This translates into CASTRPDLNTEAFF.

The CDR3 nucleotides read TGTGCCAGCAGCTTGCCTCAGGGGTACGAGCAGTACTTC. Its translation: CASSLPQGYEQYF. This chain uses TRBV28 with TRBJ2-7; maybe TRBD1 (6 bases). V lost 6 bases to trimming and J lost 4 bases, with 13 bases between them. This CDR3 has 13 residues. The germline CDR1 and CDR2 sequences are MDHEN and SYDVKM.

The DNA of the CDR3 is TGTGCCAGCAGTCAAGCGAGCCAAGCCTACGAGCAGTACTTC. Residues: CASSQASQAYEQYF. The chain uses TRBV27 and TRBJ2-7; D unresolved. There are 14 residues in the CDR3. CDR1 is MNHEY and CDR2 is SMNVEV in the germline V gene (reference sequence). With 5 bases removed from V and 2 bases from J, the gap between germline ends came to 13 bases.

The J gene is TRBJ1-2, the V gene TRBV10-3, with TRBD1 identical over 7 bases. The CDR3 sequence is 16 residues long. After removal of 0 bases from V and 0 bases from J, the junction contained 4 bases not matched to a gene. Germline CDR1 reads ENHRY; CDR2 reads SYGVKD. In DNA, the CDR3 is TGTGCCATCAGTGAGTCCCGACAGGGAGCTAACTATGGCTACACCTTC. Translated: CAISESRQGANYGYTF.

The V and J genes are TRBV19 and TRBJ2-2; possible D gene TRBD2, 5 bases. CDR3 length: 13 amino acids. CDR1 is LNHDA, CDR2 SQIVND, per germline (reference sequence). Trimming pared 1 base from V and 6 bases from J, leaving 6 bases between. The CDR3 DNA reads TGTGCCAGTAGTATAGGGCGGGCCGGGGAGCTGTTTTTT. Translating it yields CASSIGRAGELFF.

CDR3 DNA sequence: TGTGCCAGCAGCCTGGGGGCTTATCAGCCCCAGCATTTT. It codes for CASSLGAYQPQHF. The chain links TRBV7-6 to TRBJ1-5; maybe TRBD1 (6 bases). The V end was cut by 5 bases, the J end by 5 bases, with 10 bases between. Germline V gene sequence: CDR1 SGHVS, CDR2 FNYEAQ. CDR3 length: 13 residues.

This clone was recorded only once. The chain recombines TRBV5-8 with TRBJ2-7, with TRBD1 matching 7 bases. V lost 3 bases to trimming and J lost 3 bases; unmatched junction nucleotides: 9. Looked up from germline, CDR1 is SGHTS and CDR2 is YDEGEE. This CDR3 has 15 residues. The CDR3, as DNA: TGTGCCAGCAGCTACTACGGGACAGCACACTACGAGCAGTACTTC. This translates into CASSYYGTAHYEQYF.

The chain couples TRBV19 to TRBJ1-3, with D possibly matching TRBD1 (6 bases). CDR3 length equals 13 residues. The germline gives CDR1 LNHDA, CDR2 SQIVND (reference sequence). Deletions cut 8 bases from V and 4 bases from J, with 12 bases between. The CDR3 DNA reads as TGTGCCAGTCGGGGGGCGAACGGAAACACCATATATTTT. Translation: CASRGANGNTIYF.

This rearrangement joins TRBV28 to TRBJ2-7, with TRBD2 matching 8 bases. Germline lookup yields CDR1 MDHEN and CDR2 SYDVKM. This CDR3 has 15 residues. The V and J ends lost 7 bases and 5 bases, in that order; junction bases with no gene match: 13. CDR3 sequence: CASTLSGVSRHEQYF. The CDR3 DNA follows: TGTGCCAGCACCCTTAGCGGGGTTAGTCGGCACGAGCAGTACTTC.

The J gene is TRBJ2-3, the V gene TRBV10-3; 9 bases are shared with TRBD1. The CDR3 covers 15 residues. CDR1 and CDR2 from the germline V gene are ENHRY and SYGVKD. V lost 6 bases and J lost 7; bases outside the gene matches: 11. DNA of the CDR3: TGTGCCATCAGCTCGGGACAGGGAGACGTAAATACGCAGTATTTT. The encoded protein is CAISSGQGDVNTQYF.

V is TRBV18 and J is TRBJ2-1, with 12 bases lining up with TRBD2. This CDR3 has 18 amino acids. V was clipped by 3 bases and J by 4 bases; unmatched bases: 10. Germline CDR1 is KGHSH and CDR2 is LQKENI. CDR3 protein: CASSPYTTGTSGYNEQFF. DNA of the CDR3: TGTGCCAGCTCACCCTACACAACAGGGACTAGCGGGTACAATGAGCAGTTCTTC. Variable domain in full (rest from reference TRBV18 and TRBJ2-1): NAGVMQNPRHLVRRRGQEARLRCSPMKGHSHVYWYRQLPEEGLKFMVYLQKENIIDESGMPKERFSAEFPKEGPSILRIQQVVRGDSAAYFCASSPYTTGTSGYNEQFFGPGTRLTVL.

The CDR3 sequence is CASSIHRGQETQYF. DNA for the CDR3: TGTGCCAGCAGTATACACAGGGGTCAAGAGACCCAGTACTTC. The J gene is TRBJ2-5, the V gene TRBV27; TRBD1 matches 7 bases. V shed 5 bases, J shed 2 bases, and the junction held 5 bases outside the gene matches. Germline V gene lookup returns CDR1 MNHEY and CDR2 SMNVEV (reference sequence). The CDR3 sequence is 14 residues long.

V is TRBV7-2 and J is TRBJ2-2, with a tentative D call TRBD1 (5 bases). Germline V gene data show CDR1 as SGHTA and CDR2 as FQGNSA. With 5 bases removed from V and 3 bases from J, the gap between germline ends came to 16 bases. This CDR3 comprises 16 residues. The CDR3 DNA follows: TGTGCCAGCAGCATCAACAGGTTGTATTACACCGGGGAGCTGTTTTTT. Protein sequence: CASSINRLYYTGELFF.

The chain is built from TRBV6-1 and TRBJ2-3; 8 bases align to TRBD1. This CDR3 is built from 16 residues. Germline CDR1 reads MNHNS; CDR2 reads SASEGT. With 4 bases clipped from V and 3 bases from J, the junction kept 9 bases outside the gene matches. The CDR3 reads CASSALDRDSTDTQYF. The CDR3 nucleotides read TGTGCCAGCAGTGCCCTGGACAGGGATTCTACAGATACGCAGTATTTT.

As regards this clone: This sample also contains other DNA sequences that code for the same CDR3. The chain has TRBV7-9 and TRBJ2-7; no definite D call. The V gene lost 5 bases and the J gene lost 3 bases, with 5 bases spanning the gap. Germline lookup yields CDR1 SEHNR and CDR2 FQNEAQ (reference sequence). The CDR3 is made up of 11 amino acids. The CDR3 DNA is TGTGCCAGCAGCACTTACTACGAGCAGTACTTC. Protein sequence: CASSTYYEQYF.

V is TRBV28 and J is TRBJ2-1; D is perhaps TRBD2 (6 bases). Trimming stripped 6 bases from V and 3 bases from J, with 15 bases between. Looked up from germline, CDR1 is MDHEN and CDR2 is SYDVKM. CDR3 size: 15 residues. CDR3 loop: CASSRRNSGYNEQFF. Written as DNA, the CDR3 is TGTGCCAGCAGCCGCCGAAATAGCGGCTACAATGAGCAGTTCTTC.

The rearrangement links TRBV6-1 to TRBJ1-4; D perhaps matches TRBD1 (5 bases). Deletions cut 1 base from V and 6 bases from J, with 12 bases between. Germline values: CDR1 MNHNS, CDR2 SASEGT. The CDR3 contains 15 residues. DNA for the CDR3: TGTGCCAGCAGTGAAGGGTCCAGGGTTGATGAAAAACTGTTTTTT. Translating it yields CASSEGSRVDEKLFF.

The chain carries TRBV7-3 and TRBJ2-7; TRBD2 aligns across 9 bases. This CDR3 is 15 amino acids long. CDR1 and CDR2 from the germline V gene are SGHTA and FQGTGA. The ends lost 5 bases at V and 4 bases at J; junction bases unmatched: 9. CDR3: CASSPGGGAYYEQYF. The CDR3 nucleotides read TGTGCCAGCAGCCCAGGCGGGGGGGCGTATTACGAGCAGTACTTC.

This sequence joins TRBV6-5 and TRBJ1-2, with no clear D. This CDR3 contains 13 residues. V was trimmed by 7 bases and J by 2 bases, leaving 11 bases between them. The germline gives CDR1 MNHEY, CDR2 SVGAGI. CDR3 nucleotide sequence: TGTGCCAGCACCTGGAGAGGGAACTATGGCTACACCTTC. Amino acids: CASTWRGNYGYTF.

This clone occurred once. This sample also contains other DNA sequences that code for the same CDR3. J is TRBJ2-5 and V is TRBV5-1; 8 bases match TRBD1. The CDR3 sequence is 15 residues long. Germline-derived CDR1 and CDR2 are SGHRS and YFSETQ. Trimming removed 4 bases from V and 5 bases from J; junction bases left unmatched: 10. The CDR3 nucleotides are TGCGCCAGCAGCCCTACAACAGGGGGAAGGGAGACCCAGTACTTC. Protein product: CASSPTTGGRETQYF.